Here is one T cell receptor (beta chain) with its context. Its antigen remains unidentified. The sample comes from a study of response to subunit inactivated influenza vaccine. Study-wide results and caveats: With each seasonal influenza vaccination, the authors suggested, few new T cells are recruited.

The CDR3 has 15 amino acids. Trimming left V 0 bases short and J 3 bases short, with 11 bases between. Germline V gives CDR1 DFQATT, CDR2 SNEGSKA (reference sequence). TCRdb reprocessed the RT-PCR reads via MiXCR and lists one record per CDR3 protein. This table has 650,000 to 800,000 distinct CDR3 sequences, around 14% appearing once. This TCR was sampled from a man aged 45-65 years who received an inactivated influenza vaccine. The sample was PBMCs from blood, taken around two weeks before vaccination. V and J are TRBV20-1 and TRBJ2-2; D is perhaps TRBD2 (5 bases). The CDR3 loop is CSARDLERDTGELFF. The CDR3 DNA is TGCAGTGCTAGAGATCTAGAGAGGGACACCGGGGAGCTGTTTTTT.